What follows describes a single TCR beta chain. This clone has more than one count but fewer than ten. Which antigen it targets is not known. No base-level quality is on record; no much larger clone is a single base apart. V is shortened by 0 bases, J by 6 bases, and the region joining them spans 7 bases. The CDR3 holds 13 amino acids from the cysteine to the phenylalanine. Solely the CDR3 DNA is kept, with 39 bases framed from the first base. Based on the germline V gene, the CDR1 and CDR2 sequences are SGDLS and YYNGEE. The cohort was made up of roughly 670 healthy bone marrow donors. At the time of sampling, all cohort members were nominally healthy, though unrecorded immune exposures were likely present. The donor was CMV seropositive and was included in the group of 250 to 350 seropositive cohort members. A peripheral blood sample was collected from each donor, and TCR beta sequencing was performed on peripheral blood mononuclear cells. Genomic DNA was extracted from the blood cell samples with the Qiagen DNeasy Blood Extraction Kit.

This specimen belongs to a study of cytomegalovirus exposure and HLA in healthy donors (dated by TCRdb to about 2017). Background on the whole study: According to an earlier analysis of 450 to 650 of the donors, roughly 180 million T cells yielded some 120 million unique TCR beta sequences and approximately 300 Gb of sequence data. Around 320 gigabases of sequencing data and approximately 85 million unique TCR sequences were included in an early release covering about 700 HLA-typed donors. The genetic ancestry cluster associated with self-reported Caucasian donors included about 84% of the 398 genotyped donors. The study was designed to test whether signatures of past pathogen exposure could be identified by cataloging public T cell receptors. The T cell repertoires of 666 subjects were profiled by immunosequencing and related to cytomegalovirus serostatus. A separate validation cohort of approximately 120 different subjects was used in addition to the roughly 720-subject first cohort. High-throughput TCR immunosequencing, statistical association of individual TCRs with disease status, and machine learning were combined to predict cytomegalovirus infection status. To study patterns of TCR occurrence, a later analysis re-analyzed previously published TCR beta repertoires from several hundred donors and added high-resolution HLA genotyping. Rather than using new phenotypic data, the later analysis identified candidate immune exposures from TCR beta sequences and from how often those sequences occurred across donors. An earlier analysis of around 580 of the donors used high-throughput TCR beta sequencing to judge whether each TCR beta V gene segment behaved as functional or pseudogenic. Donor age, sex, ethnicity and CMV serostatus were collected together with the repertoire data. In a later genetic analysis, genome-wide SNP genotypes for about three fifths of the 666 donors were used, and that subset was treated as a discovery cohort. All discovery cohort repertoires had been generated on a single sequencing platform. Both class I and class II loci were covered by HLA typing, at four-digit resolution. Typing coverage differed by locus: A, B, C, DRB1 and DQB1 were typed in roughly 629-630 donors, DQA1 in about 550, DPA1 in 600 to 610, and DPB1 in 450 to 480. Four to six DR-DQ haplotypes were handled as single units for association and clustering, since linkage in the cohort was strong. Among almost 400 genotyped donors of the cohort, an average of approximately 230,000 unique TCR beta nucleotide sequences were sequenced per donor, roughly 18% of them non-productive. General study outcomes and caveats: In vitro tests confirmed that three of the cytomegalovirus-associated TCR beta chains recognize cytomegalovirus antigens. Specific HLA alleles were associated with over 15,000 TCR beta sequences at a false discovery rate of 0.05 in a later analysis. Because the 87-base-pair reads could not distinguish some IMGT-functional V segments, including TRBV6-2 and TRBV6-3, those segments were excluded. Several of the top co-occurrence clusters appeared to be linked to parvovirus B19, influenza, CMV and Epstein-Barr virus, according to a later analysis. A later genetic analysis associated a missense DCLRE1C variant with V-gene and J-gene trimming of TCR beta chains, and an independent cohort replicated the association. Across donors, most TCR sequences were observed very rarely, whereas some public TCRs were present in many individuals. In a later analysis, HLA-associated TCR beta chains were found to be more clonally expanded and to have lower generation probabilities than equally common non-associated chains. For the cohort, immune exposure information was limited to CMV serostatus. The classifier was reported to diagnose cytomegalovirus status with high specificity and sensitivity in both the original cohort and the validation cohort. Assigning TCR associations to individual alleles was difficult when HLA alleles, especially DR and DQ, strongly co-occurred. A further reported finding was that TCR beta sequences accurately predicted the HLA-A and HLA-B alleles for most subjects in the first cohort. In a later genetic analysis, fewer N-insertions in productive TCRs were reported among donors in an Asian-associated ancestry cluster than the roughly 700-donor mean. Only TCR beta chains were sequenced in this cohort, and the absence of alpha or paired-chain data limited detectable features. In a later analysis, the rate of TCR association differed among HLA loci, with DRB1 alleles having the most associated TCRs and HLA-C alleles having the fewest. Presence/absence analyses assumed roughly uniform sequencing depth across donors, an assumption that may not hold. The study gave a list of some 150 TCR beta chains associated with cytomegalovirus. In an earlier analysis of 500 to 650 of the donors, most TCR beta V segments appeared in productive rearrangements about 87% or about 30% of the time, broadly matching IMGT annotations. The authors suggested that the approach could potentially be extended to other disease states and immunological phenotypes. A cluster of highly shared sequence variants was judged likely to represent a technical artifact of the sequencing pipeline. The earlier analysis of some 540 of the donors excluded roughly 16 rarely observed V segments, including chromosome 9 orphons, because counts were too low. In a later analysis, most CMV-associated TCR beta chains were found to appear HLA-restricted, with HLA associations seemingly driven largely by CMV exposure. Linkage disequilibrium might explain the correlated functional status among segregating V segments, but an unknown experimental factor could not be excluded. HLA typing was unavailable for some donors at each locus, so association tests used only the typed subset.

The library was obtained by the immunoSEQ multiplex PCR assay. A mixture of 60 forward primers for TCR Vbeta segments and 13 reverse primers for TCR Jbeta segments was used in the multiplex PCR. Amplification of the CDR3 region of rearranged TCR beta genes was performed with a multiplex PCR assay on genomic DNA. On the Illumina HiSeq System, the amplified TCR beta libraries were sequenced as 87-base-pair reads. The paper's processing steps were these. A later analysis counted 65 million to 90 million unique TCR beta chains across the roughly 700 repertoires, and around 9.9 million of these chains were shared by at least two donors. Raw reads were error-corrected and collapsed into unique sequences with a nearest-neighbor algorithm that merged closely related sequences to remove PCR and sequencing errors. Alignment of CDR3 sequences to IMGT reference sequences was used to assign V, D and J gene segments. For a sequence to be retained, a match of at least six nucleotides to both a V gene segment and a J gene segment was required. Rearrangements were called productive when the CDR3 lacked stop codons and stayed in frame with V and J; all others were non-productive. Following IMGT convention, CDR3 was defined as the stretch from the second conserved V-encoded cysteine up to the conserved J-encoded phenylalanine. The earlier analysis of about 500 of the donors excluded sequences that lacked an unambiguous match to a single V gene segment. An earlier analysis of fewer than 750 of the donors called V segments functional above 56.7% productive rearrangements and segregating when the between-donor standard deviation exceeded 5%. A statistical classification framework was built to diagnose cytomegalovirus status from the catalog of TCR beta chain sequences. A later analysis assigned V and J genes by comparing TCR nucleotide sequences with IMGT/GENE-DB human TR gene sequences. A later analysis assigned CDR3 sequences and most-parsimonious VDJ recombination scenarios with the TCRdist pipeline. A later analysis defined each TCR beta chain by its CDR3 amino acid sequence plus V-gene family, and excluded reads lacking a unique V-gene family. A later analysis removed 550 to 650 highly shared, low-generation-probability nucleotide sequences to deal with suspected cross-contamination and a sequencing artifact. For each public chain, a later analysis derived a clonal expansion index from normalized ranks of inferred template counts within each repertoire. A later analysis computed generation probabilities with a VDJ recombination model fitted to out-of-frame rearrangements, and checked the results against IGoR. A later analysis scored TCR-TCR, TCR-HLA and TCR-CMV co-occurrence with hypergeometric tests, applying a repertoire-size bias correction to TCR pairs. To estimate false discovery rates, a later analysis permuted the HLA or CMV assignments 20 times. A later analysis grouped co-occurring TCRs with DBSCAN, adding TCRdist sequence similarity when clustering within HLA-allele-positive subsets. Repertoires with fewer than 30,000 or more than 120,000 public chains were left out of co-occurrence clustering, as were roughly five repertoires with anomalous nucleotide sharing. Not all clones reach the TCRdb copy of this immuneACCESS table, which keeps in-frame sequences only. Checked studies attribute under half of the gap to unresolved V genes and leave the rest unexplained. The V and J calls and clone size come from that table; D and trimming were worked out from the DNA. For this sample the table gives 150,000 to 200,000 clones, of which roughly 74% were detected only once. The ten largest clones add up to approximately 6% of the sample.

The receptor was isolated from a woman younger than 45 in good health and CMV-seropositive. Sequenced material: PBMCs. Recombination linked TRBV9 to TRBJ2-1, with the D gene call left open. The CDR3 in this case is CASSVGLLNEQFF. The nucleotides are TGTGCCAGCAGCGTAGGACTTCTCAATGAGCAGTTCTTC.